This note documents a single TCR beta chain sequence. The data stem from a study of T cell changes during pregnancy in multiple sclerosis. Sequencing was performed with immunoSEQ multiplex PCR; in TCRdb, only in-frame clones are kept and a portion is missing. The sample includes some 110,000 clones, approximately 90% seen only once; the top ten take less than 2%. The length of the CDR3 is 17 residues. Germline CDR1 SGHNT, CDR2 YYREEE (reference sequence). Unmatched junction bases numbered 14, after V lost 4 bases and J lost 4 bases. The specimen comprised peripheral blood, sampled after pregnancy. The sequence was obtained from a female donor with multiple sclerosis, enrolled in a pregnancy study. The chain combines TRBV5-4 with TRBJ2-3; 8 bases are shared with TRBD1. CDR3 nucleotide sequence: TGTGCCAGCAGCGTTCCGGCAACGACAGGGGAGGCAGATACGCAGTATTTT. Protein product: CASSVPATTGEADTQYF.